This TCR beta chain derives from a study of blood T cell repertoires in COVID-19. Study-level information: Nucleic acid was either cDNA or gDNA, and it came from T cells, B-cell-depleted T cells, or PBMCs.

In the authors' methods: Nucleated cell counts were estimated from reference gene primer amplification. TCRdb's copy holds only in-frame clones and misses some; the assay was immunoSEQ multiplex PCR. V, J and clone size are taken as reported in that table, and D and trimming were inferred from the DNA itself. The data hold some 350,000 clones, with roughly 87% observed a single time. Those enrolled, adults aged roughly 18 to 89 years, came from 24 US areas. Each recovered donor of Cohort 3 presented with two negative PCRs, clearance, or symptom resolution. Trimming cost V 5 bases and J 1 base; bases outside gene matches: 11. The CDR3 extends over 18 amino acids. Per the germline V gene, CDR1 is LNHDA and CDR2 is SQIVND (reference sequence).

The sequence was obtained from a woman in her 30s who had recovered from COVID-19. The rearrangement joins TRBV19 to TRBJ2-7; 13 nucleotides align to TRBD2. Sequenced: PBMCs or T cells enriched from blood (not recorded which). CDR3 in amino acids: CASSPGGTSGIGSYEQYF. CDR3 nucleotides: TGTGCCAGTAGTCCCGGAGGGACTAGCGGGATAGGATCCTACGAGCAGTACTTC.